This T cell receptor beta chain appears in the sequencing data of a study of T cell repertoires in cytomegalovirus infection. With regard to this clonotype: Its antigen is currently unknown.

MiXCR was run by TCRdb on the reads, yielding one entry per CDR3 protein. Of 400,000 to 600,000 distinct CDR3 sequences listed, 42% are singletons. J was trimmed by 5 bases and V by 6 bases; bases with no gene match: 10. The CDR3 is 15 residues long. The receptor was derived from a human donor in good health (CMV status not recorded). Some clones in this sample may be carry-over from other donors' samples. This chain connects TRBV12-3 or TRBV12-4 to TRBJ2-1; 7 nucleotides agree with TRBD2. The starting material was cultured PBMCs, obtained from culture after CMV antigen stimulation. The DNA of the CDR3 is TGTGCCAGCAGGGGCTGGCGGGGGACTCACAATGAGCAGTTCTTC. Translating it yields CASRGWRGTHNEQFF.